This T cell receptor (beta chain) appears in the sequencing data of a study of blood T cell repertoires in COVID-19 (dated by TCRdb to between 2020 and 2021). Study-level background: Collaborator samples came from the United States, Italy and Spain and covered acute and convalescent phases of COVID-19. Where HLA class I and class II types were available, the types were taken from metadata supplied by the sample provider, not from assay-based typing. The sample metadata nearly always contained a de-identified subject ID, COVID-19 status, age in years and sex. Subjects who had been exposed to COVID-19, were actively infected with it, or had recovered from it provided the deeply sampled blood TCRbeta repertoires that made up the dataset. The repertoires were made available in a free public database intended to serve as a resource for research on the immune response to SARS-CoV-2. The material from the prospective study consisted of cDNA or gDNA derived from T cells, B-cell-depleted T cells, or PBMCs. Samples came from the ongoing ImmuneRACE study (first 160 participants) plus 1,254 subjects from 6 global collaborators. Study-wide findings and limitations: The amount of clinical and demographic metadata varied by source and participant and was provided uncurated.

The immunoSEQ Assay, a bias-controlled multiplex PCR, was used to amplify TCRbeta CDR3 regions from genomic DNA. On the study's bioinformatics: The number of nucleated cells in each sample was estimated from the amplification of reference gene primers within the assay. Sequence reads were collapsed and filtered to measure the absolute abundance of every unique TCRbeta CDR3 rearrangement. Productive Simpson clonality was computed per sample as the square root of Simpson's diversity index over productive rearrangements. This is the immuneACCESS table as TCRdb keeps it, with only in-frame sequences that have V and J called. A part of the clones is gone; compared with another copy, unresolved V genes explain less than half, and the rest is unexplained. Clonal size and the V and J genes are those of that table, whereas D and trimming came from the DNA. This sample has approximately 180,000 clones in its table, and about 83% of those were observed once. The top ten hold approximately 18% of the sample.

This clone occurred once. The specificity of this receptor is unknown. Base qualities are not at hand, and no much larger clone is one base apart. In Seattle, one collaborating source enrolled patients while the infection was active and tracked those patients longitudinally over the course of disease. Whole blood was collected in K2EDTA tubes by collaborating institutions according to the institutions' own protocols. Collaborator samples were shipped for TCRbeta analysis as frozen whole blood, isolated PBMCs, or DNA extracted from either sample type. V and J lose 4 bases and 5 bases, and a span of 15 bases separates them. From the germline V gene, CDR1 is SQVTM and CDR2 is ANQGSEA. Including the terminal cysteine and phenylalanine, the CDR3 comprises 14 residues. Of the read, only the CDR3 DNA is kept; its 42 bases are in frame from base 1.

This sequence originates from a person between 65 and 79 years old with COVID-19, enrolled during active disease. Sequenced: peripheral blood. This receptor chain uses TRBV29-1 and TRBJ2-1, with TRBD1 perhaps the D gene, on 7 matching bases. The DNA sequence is TGCAGCGTTGCCACATCAGGGGGGAACAATGAGCAGTTCTTC. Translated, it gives CSVATSGGNNEQFF.